Following are 18 T cell receptor beta chains from one sample sequenced in a study of OX40 agonist ivuxolimab in advanced cancers. Only in-frame clones appear in the TCRdb table, and some are missing; sequencing was by immunoSEQ multiplex PCR. The sample holds around 26,000 clones, 85% to 90% seen once. Material: CD4+ or CD8+ T cells sorted from blood, obtained in a trial of the OX40 agonist ivuxolimab. Every receptor here comes from an adult with an advanced solid tumor such as melanoma, head and neck, liver or kidney cancer.

This chain connects TRBV27 to TRBJ2-3; 7 nucleotides align to TRBD2. The ends lost 2 bases at V and 5 bases at J; junction bases unmatched: 7. Germline CDR1 is MNHEY and CDR2 is SMNVEV (reference sequence). This CDR3 region has 15 residues. CDR3 DNA: TGTGCCAGCAGTTTACTGGGACTATCCGGAGATACGCAGTATTTT. Protein: CASSLLGLSGDTQYF.

This chain uses TRBV6-1 with TRBJ2-7; D is unresolved. Per germline, CDR1 MNHNS and CDR2 SASEGT. CDR3 size: 15 residues. With 3 bases removed from V and 0 bases from J, the gap between germline ends came to 12 bases. CDR3: CASSEVLSRSYEQYF. The CDR3 nucleotides read TGTGCCAGCAGTGAGGTGCTGAGCCGCTCCTACGAGCAGTACTTC.

This clone occurred a few times. This chain links TRBV21-1 with TRBJ2-7. TRBV21-1 is classified as a pseudogene. The CDR3 has 14 amino acids. The CDR3 protein is CASSIPGPDYEQYF. The CDR3 coding sequence is TGTGCCAGCAGCATACCGGGCCCCGACTACGAGCAGTACTTC.

The chain carries TRBV29-1 and TRBJ1-1; 9 nucleotides agree with TRBD1. Germline CDR1 and CDR2: SQVTM and ANQGSEA. V dropped 5 bases and J dropped 5; count of bases not matched to a gene: 6. CDR3 length: 13 amino acids. The CDR3 protein is CSVRDRGGTEAFF. The CDR3 DNA is TGCAGCGTTCGAGACAGGGGGGGTACTGAAGCTTTCTTT.

The chain joins TRBV7-9 to TRBJ2-7; no firm D call. There are 13 residues in the CDR3. Trimming stripped 5 bases from V and 2 bases from J, with 10 bases between. Germline CDR1 SEHNR, CDR2 FQNEAQ (reference sequence). CDR3 coding DNA: TGTGCCAGCAGCAACATAGGCCCCTACGAGCAGTACTTC. This gives the protein CASSNIGPYEQYF.

The rearrangement joins TRBV6-5 to TRBJ2-1; tentatively, D is TRBD1 or TRBD2 (6 bases each). CDR3 length equals 13 residues. Per germline, CDR1 MNHEY and CDR2 SVGAGI. V lost 9 bases, J lost 9 bases, and 18 bases lay in between. The CDR3, as DNA: TGTGCCAGTCGCGGGACAAATCAGGGTGAGCAGTTCTTC. Its protein product is CASRGTNQGEQFF.

This chain joins TRBV6-5 and TRBJ2-7; 12 nucleotides align to TRBD2. J was trimmed by 4 bases and V by 4 bases; bases with no gene match: 5. In germline, CDR1 is MNHEY, CDR2 SVGAGI. This CDR3 region has 15 residues. In nucleotides, the CDR3 is TGTGCCAGCAGTTCGGGACTAGCGGGCGAATACGAGCAGTACTTC. It encodes CASSSGLAGEYEQYF.

The chain combines TRBV4-1 with TRBJ1-5, with 11 bases matching TRBD1. Germline trimming cut 0 bases from V and 0 bases from J; bases unmatched to any gene: 1. CDR1 is MGHRA, CDR2 YSYEKL, per germline. This CDR3 contains 17 residues. The CDR3 bases are TGCGCCAGCAGCCAAGATGGGACAGGGGGTAGCAATCAGCCCCAGCATTTT. Protein: CASSQDGTGGSNQPQHF.

The table lists this clone with a few counts. One end of the junction is discordant with germline, which a read error may explain. The V call is TRBV6-4, the J call TRBJ1-6; D unresolved. CDR3 length equals 13 residues. CDR1 and CDR2 from the germline V gene are MRHNA and SNTAGT. Here the CDR3 reads CASSDSDNSPLHF. CDR3 nucleotide sequence: TGTGCCAGCAGTGACTCCGATAATTCACCCCTCCACTTT.

The chain uses TRBV9 and TRBJ1-4, with 7 positions matching TRBD1. CDR3 length: 16 residues. Germline V lookup: CDR1 SGDLS, CDR2 YYNGEE. J lost 4 bases, V lost 4 bases, and 10 bases had no gene match. Here the CDR3 DNA reads TGTGCCAGCAGCCTCCAAACAGGGGCGGTTAATGAAAAACTGTTTTTT. It codes for CASSLQTGAVNEKLFF.

The rearrangement links TRBV13 to TRBJ2-7; 7 bases align to TRBD1. The ends lost 1 base at V and 0 bases at J; junction bases unmatched: 3. Germline loops: CDR1 PRHDT, CDR2 FYEKMQ (reference sequence). This CDR3 spans 15 amino acids. Here the CDR3 DNA reads TGTGCCAGCAGCTTAGCGACAGGGAGCTCCTACGAGCAGTACTTC. Translation gives CASSLATGSSYEQYF. The complete variable domain, with remaining parts taken from reference TRBV13 and TRBJ2-7, reads AAGVIQSPRHLIKEKRETATLKCYPIPRHDTVYWYQQGPGQDPQFLISFYEKMQSDKGSIPDRFSAQQFSDYHSELNMSSLELGDSALYFCASSLATGSSYEQYFGPGTRLTVT.

V usage is TRBV27 and J usage is TRBJ2-7; D remains unclear. Trimming pared 2 bases from V and 2 bases from J, leaving 7 bases between. The germline V gene encodes CDR1 MNHEY and CDR2 SMNVEV (reference sequence). This CDR3 spans 13 amino acids. The CDR3 sequence is CASSLGRAYEQYF. CDR3 sequence (DNA): TGTGCCAGCAGTTTAGGTCGAGCCTACGAGCAGTACTTC.

This chain links TRBV7-2 with TRBJ2-3, with 13 bases fitting TRBD2. This CDR3 has 16 residues. The junction had 3 bases not matched to a gene; V was cut back by 4 bases and J by 2 bases. CDR1 and CDR2 from the germline V gene are SGHTA and FQGNSA. CDR3 nucleotides: TGTGCCAGCAGCTCCGGACTAGCGGGAGACACAGATACGCAGTATTTT. It yields the protein CASSSGLAGDTDTQYF.

V and J are TRBV30 and TRBJ2-1; TRBD2 matches at 14 bases. The junction had 8 bases not matched to a gene; V was cut back by 5 bases and J by 2 bases. The germline gives CDR1 GTSNPN, CDR2 SVGIG (reference sequence). The CDR3 length is 17 residues. The CDR3: CAWGGLAGGNAYNEQFF. CDR3 DNA sequence: TGTGCCTGGGGCGGACTAGCGGGAGGAAATGCCTACAATGAGCAGTTCTTC.

The chain joins TRBV6-6 to TRBJ2-1, with D maybe TRBD2 (5 bases). CDR1 MNHNY and CDR2 SVGAGI come from the germline V gene (reference sequence). The CDR3 covers 15 residues. Trimming stripped 7 bases from V and 5 bases from J, with 18 bases between. CDR3 region: CASTSFGGQDNEQFF. CDR3 sequence (DNA): TGTGCCAGCACTTCCTTTGGAGGTCAGGACAATGAGCAGTTCTTC.

V usage is TRBV6-1 and J usage is TRBJ2-1; 10 positions match TRBD1. Germline V gene data show CDR1 as MNHNS and CDR2 as SASEGT. The J segment lost 14 bases and the V segment lost 6 bases, leaving 10 bases of the junction unmatched. The length of the CDR3 is 13 residues. The CDR3 DNA follows: TGTGCCAGCAGAGTCCGGGACAGGGGAAGGGAGTTCTTC. Protein: CASRVRDRGREFF.

This sequence joins TRBV7-9 and TRBJ2-5; 8 positions agree with TRBD1. The CDR3 runs to 15 residues. Looked up from germline, CDR1 is SEHNR and CDR2 is FQNEAQ (reference sequence). V gave up 4 bases and J gave up 5 bases; unmatched junction bases: 9. The CDR3 DNA follows: TGTGCCAGCAGCTCCAACAGGGGGAAACGGGAGACCCAGTACTTC. This encodes CASSSNRGKRETQYF. The full variable domain, completed using reference TRBV7-9 and TRBJ2-5, is DTGVSQNPRHKITKRGQNVTFRCDPISEHNRLYWYRQTLGQGPEFLTYFQNEAQLEKSRLLSDRFSAERPKGSFSTLEIQRTEQGDSAMYLCASSSNRGKRETQYFGPGTRLLVL.

The genes are TRBV10-2 and TRBJ2-1; the D is unclear. The CDR3 loop spans 12 amino acids. V was pared by 4 bases and J by 7 bases, with 8 bases between. Germline CDR1 reads WSHSY; CDR2 reads SAAADI. The CDR3 region is CASSGWENEQFF. As DNA, the CDR3 is TGCGCCAGCAGTGGGTGGGAAAATGAGCAGTTCTTC.